The 13 T cell receptor beta chains reported below all come from one sample, sequenced in a study of human T cells and chemical hapten exposure. Time point denoted: pre-sensitization, week 0. Treatment of the sample: therapeutic diphenylcyclopropenone sensitization with weekly scalp DPC. TCRdb processed the RACE reads anew with MiXCR; each CDR3 protein has one entry. This table has 300,000 to 400,000 distinct CDR3 sequences, more than 4.5% appearing once. The source material was whole blood, sampled in connection with sensitization to the hapten diphenylcyclopropenone (DPC). All receptors derive from a woman aged 45 to 65 with alopecia areata. Some clones in this sample may be carry-over from other donors' samples.

The CDR3 loop reads CASSPPNNRGGPRSKNIQYF. The DNA for the CDR3 is TGTGCCAGCTCACCACCGAATAACAGGGGAGGTCCAAGGTCCAAAAACATTCAGTACTTC. The chain carries TRBV18 and TRBJ2-4; weak D call: TRBD1 (7 bases). This CDR3 is 20 amino acids long. The V end lost 0 bases, the J end lost 2 bases, and 23 bases lay between the germline ends. Germline V gives CDR1 KGHSH, CDR2 LQKENI. The full variable domain, rest sourced from reference TRBV18 and TRBJ2-4, is NAGVMQNPRHLVRRRGQEARLRCSPMKGHSHVYWYRQLPEEGLKFMVYLQKENIIDESGMPKERFSAEFPKEGPSILRIQQVVRGDSAAYFCASSPPNNRGGPRSKNIQYFGAGTRLSVL.

This clonotype was observed at least ten times. The V and J genes are TRBV6-5 and TRBJ2-7; 9 bases agree with TRBD2. The CDR3 length is 15 residues. The V and J ends lost 5 bases and 3 bases, in that order; junction bases with no gene match: 8. Germline loops: CDR1 MNHEY, CDR2 SVGAGI. The CDR3 region has the DNA TGTGCCAGCAGTCCCTTAGCGGGAGTGGTCTACGAGCAGTACTTC. This codes for CASSPLAGVVYEQYF.

The CDR3 coding sequence is TGCAGTGCTAGTGCCGCGAAGATCTACAATGAGCAGTTCTTC. It specifies CSASAAKIYNEQFF. The chain joins TRBV20-1 to TRBJ2-1, with D unresolved. CDR3 length: 14 residues. Trimming left V 3 bases short and J 3 bases short, with 12 bases between. Per the germline V gene, CDR1 is DFQATT and CDR2 is SNEGSKA (reference sequence).

A few counts support this clonotype. The V and J genes are TRBV14 and TRBJ1-1; the match to TRBD1 covers 10 bases. CDR3 length: 17 residues. Germline-derived CDR1 and CDR2 are SGHDN and FVKESK. J lost 4 bases, V lost 4 bases, and 12 bases had no gene match. CDR3 DNA: TGTGCCAGCAGCCTTTCCGCCGGGACAGGGGCTCGCACTGAAGCTTTCTTT. Its translation is CASSLSAGTGARTEAFF.

The genes are TRBV7-2 and TRBJ2-1, with a possible D match to TRBD2 (5 bases). Looked up from germline, CDR1 is SGHTA and CDR2 is FQGNSA. Between the trimmed V and J ends, which lost 5 bases and 7 bases, there was a span of 15 bases. The CDR3 contains 14 residues. CDR3 in amino acids: CASSPGSGWNEQFF. The CDR3 DNA sequence: TGTGCCAGCAGCCCCGGGTCGGGGTGGAATGAGCAGTTCTTC.

This clonotype has at least ten counts. The chain has TRBV12-3 or TRBV12-4 and TRBJ1-1, with D unresolved. With 2 bases removed from V and 1 base from J, the gap between germline ends came to 8 bases. The CDR3 runs 14 residues. This chain's CDR3 is CASSLFGGNTEAFF. The DNA of the CDR3 is TGTGCCAGCAGTTTATTTGGCGGGAACACTGAAGCTTTCTTT.

The chain has TRBV12-3 or TRBV12-4 and TRBJ2-6, with TRBD1 matching over 9 bases. The CDR3 runs 14 residues. V lost 6 bases to trimming and J lost 4 bases; unmatched junction nucleotides: 1. The CDR3 reads CASRGQGGANVLTF. The CDR3 DNA reads TGTGCCAGCAGGGGACAGGGCGGGGCCAACGTCCTGACTTTC.

The table lists this clonotype with many counts. The V and J genes are TRBV10-3 and TRBJ2-1; TRBD2 agrees at 7 bases. Trimming at V came to 10 bases and at J to 0 bases, leaving 9 bases not matched to a gene. From germline, CDR1 is ENHRY and CDR2 SYGVKD. CDR3 length: 15 residues. CDR3 in amino acids: CATLIAGSSYNEQFF. CDR3 sequence (DNA): TGTGCCACCTTAATAGCGGGTTCCTCCTACAATGAGCAGTTCTTC.

This chain links TRBV6-2 or TRBV6-3 with TRBJ2-1; weak D call: TRBD2 (6 bases). Trimming removed 0 bases from V and 8 bases from J, with 23 bases in between. Germline values: CDR1 MNHEY, CDR2 SVGEGT. The length of the CDR3 is 18 residues. Written as DNA, the CDR3 is TGTGCCAGCAGTTACTCCCATAGTCGGACTACCAAACCCGATGAGCAGTTCTTC. Its protein is CASSYSHSRTTKPDEQFF.

This clonotype was counted between two and nine times. This chain connects TRBV2 to TRBJ2-2; no definite D call. V lost 2 bases, J lost 4 bases, and 2 bases lay in between. CDR3 length equals 12 residues. CDR1 and CDR2 from the germline V gene are SNHLY and FYNNEI. The CDR3 DNA sequence: TGTGCCAGCAGTGAAACCACCGGGGAGCTGTTTTTT. Translating gives CASSETTGELFF.

This clonotype has a handful of counts. V usage is TRBV5-1 and J usage is TRBJ2-1; 7 bases are shared with TRBD1. The CDR3 runs to 14 residues. Germline loops: CDR1 SGHRS, CDR2 YFSETQ. With 1 base clipped from V and 8 bases from J, the junction kept 6 bases outside the gene matches. CDR3 protein: CASSLPQGYDEQFF. The CDR3 nucleotides read TGCGCCAGCAGCTTGCCACAGGGGTACGATGAGCAGTTCTTC.

This clonotype came up many times. The rearrangement links TRBV11-1 to TRBJ2-3, with 13 bases identical to TRBD2. The CDR3 covers 16 residues. V dropped 8 bases and J dropped 1; count of bases not matched to a gene: 6. Germline V gene sequence: CDR1 SGHAT, CDR2 FQDESV (reference sequence). CDR3 in DNA: TGTGCCAGCGCCCAAGGGACTAGCGGGGGCACAGATACGCAGTATTTT. This gives the protein CASAQGTSGGTDTQYF.

This clonotype was recorded at least ten times. The V gene is TRBV7-9, the J gene TRBJ2-3; no reliable D call. V lost 5 bases and J lost 2, with 8 bases in between. Germline V gene sequence: CDR1 SEHNR, CDR2 FQNEAQ (reference sequence). The CDR3 runs 13 residues. CDR3 DNA: TGTGCCAGCAGCGCCAGAAACACAGATACGCAGTATTTT. Translated, it gives CASSARNTDTQYF.